The present T cell receptor beta chain was sequenced within a study of response to subunit inactivated influenza vaccine. Overall study findings and caveats: Authors suggested each seasonal influenza vaccination recruits few new T cells.

Concerning this clonotype itself: As yet, its antigen is unknown.

V lost 8 bases to trimming and J lost 1 base, with 9 bases between them. The CDR3 is 13 amino acids. In TCRdb, the RT-PCR reads were re-called with MiXCR into one record per CDR3 protein. Of 700,000 to 900,000 distinct CDR3 sequences detected, around 20% appear once; the ten largest clones hold 10%. The chain couples TRBV12-3 or TRBV12-4 to TRBJ2-1; D call uncertain. The TCR originated in a man in his fifties who received an inactivated influenza vaccine. This sample comprised PBMCs from blood, obtained 5 to 6 days after vaccination. CDR3 sequence (DNA): TGTGCCAGCCGTCAATTTTCCTACAATGAGCAGTTCTTC. Encoded protein: CASRQFSYNEQFF.